These 29 T cell receptor beta chains were sequenced from one sample in a study of yellow fever vaccine responses in identical twins. TCRdb independently ran MiXCR on the RT-PCR reads; one entry per CDR3 protein. The table includes 15,000 or so distinct CDR3 sequences, about 81% detected once. This specimen was T cells from blood (PBMCs), unsorted or a sorted subset (not recorded which), taken before or after yellow fever vaccination (not recorded which). All receptors derive from a woman under 30 who received the yellow fever vaccine.

The CDR3, as DNA: TGTGCCAGCAGCCCGGACTCCATTAGGCACTATGGCTACACCTTC. Translation: CASSPDSIRHYGYTF. This rearrangement joins TRBV7-1 to TRBJ1-2; D is unclear. TRBV7-1 counts as an open reading frame of uncertain function. The CDR3 length is 15 residues. Trimming stripped 5 bases from V and 3 bases from J, with 16 bases between.

The J gene is TRBJ2-3, the V gene TRBV5-1, with D perhaps matching TRBD1 or TRBD2 (5 bases each). The V end lost 2 bases, the J end lost 3 bases, and 10 bases lay between the germline ends. The CDR3 runs 14 residues. The V gene's germline CDR1 is SGHRS and CDR2 YFSETQ. CDR3 bases: TGCGCCAGCAGCTTCGCAGGGAGTACAGATACGCAGTATTTT. Protein product: CASSFAGSTDTQYF.

V is TRBV12-2 and J is TRBJ1-5. TRBV12-2 is shown as a pseudogene. The CDR3 extends over 17 amino acids. This CDR3 is CASRSKTRQPYNQPQHF. The CDR3 coding sequence is TGTGCAAGTCGCTCCAAAACCAGGCAGCCCTACAATCAGCCCCAGCATTTT.

The chain joins TRBV12-3 or TRBV12-4 to TRBJ1-1; D not resolved. V lost 3 bases and J lost 1, with 6 bases in between. This CDR3 region has 13 residues. The CDR3 bases are TGTGCCAGCAGTTTTGTGGGGAACACTGAAGCTTTCTTT. This codes for CASSFVGNTEAFF.

This chain connects TRBV28 to TRBJ1-1; 7 nucleotides align to TRBD1. The CDR3 runs 15 residues. V trimming: 4 bases; J trimming: 6 bases; junction bases outside the gene matches: 11. In germline, CDR1 is MDHEN, CDR2 SYDVKM. The CDR3 is CASSSPSQGRSEAFF. For the CDR3, the DNA is TGTGCCAGCAGTTCGCCCTCACAGGGGCGGTCTGAAGCTTTCTTT.

This rearrangement joins TRBV2 to TRBJ2-7, with TRBD2 identical over 14 bases. The CDR3 contains 14 residues. V gave up 6 bases and J gave up 5 bases; unmatched junction bases: 3. Germline V gene data show CDR1 as SNHLY and CDR2 as FYNNEI. In DNA form, the CDR3 reads TGTGCCAGCAGACCGACTAGCGGGAGGGACGAGCAGTACTTC. This sequence encodes CASRPTSGRDEQYF.

J is TRBJ2-3 and V is TRBV25-1, with 7 nucleotides matching TRBD2. V dropped 6 bases and J dropped 0; count of bases not matched to a gene: 3. This CDR3 has 14 amino acids. CDR1 is MGHDK and CDR2 is SYGVNS in the germline V gene. The DNA for the CDR3 is TGTGCCAGCAGGTCTAGCGGAAGCACAGATACGCAGTATTTT. It is translated as CASRSSGSTDTQYF.

The chain combines TRBV18 with TRBJ2-2; D unresolved. Germline V gives CDR1 KGHSH, CDR2 LQKENI. Trimming pared 2 bases from V and 6 bases from J, leaving 13 bases between. CDR3 size: 15 residues. This CDR3 is CASSPLLSGAGELFF. DNA for the CDR3: TGTGCCAGCTCACCATTGTTATCGGGTGCCGGGGAGCTGTTTTTT.

The rearrangement uses TRBV4-1 and TRBJ2-6; 8 positions agree with TRBD1. The ends lost 1 base at V and 5 bases at J; junction bases unmatched: 4. In germline, CDR1 is MGHRA, CDR2 YSYEKL. This CDR3 comprises 16 residues. In DNA form, the CDR3 reads TGCGCCAGCAGCCAAGTCGGACAGGGCTGGGCCAACGTCCTGACTTTC. It encodes CASSQVGQGWANVLTF.

The chain employs TRBV12-3 or TRBV12-4 and TRBJ2-3; 9 nucleotides agree with TRBD2. V lost 4 bases and J lost 2; bases outside the gene matches: 1. The CDR3 consists of 14 residues. In nucleotides, the CDR3 is TGTGCCAGCAGTTCTAGCGGGGACACAGATACGCAGTATTTT. It is translated as CASSSSGDTDTQYF.

CDR3 region: CASSAGLAGGDNEQFF. The CDR3 DNA is TGTGCCAGCAGTGCAGGACTAGCTGGTGGCGACAATGAGCAGTTCTTC. The genes are TRBV2 and TRBJ2-1; TRBD2 matches at 8 bases. Unmatched junction bases numbered 10, after V lost 4 bases and J lost 5 bases. The germline gives CDR1 SNHLY, CDR2 FYNNEI. The CDR3 extends over 16 amino acids.

The CDR3 bases are TGCGCCAGCAGCTTGGGGGTTACAGTAGTTCAGGAGACCCAGTACTTC. Its translation is CASSLGVTVVQETQYF. The genes are TRBV5-1 and TRBJ2-5; D remains unclear. Trimming removed 0 bases from V and 5 bases from J, with 17 bases in between. The CDR3 is made up of 16 amino acids. Germline-derived CDR1 and CDR2 are SGHRS and YFSETQ.

In its sample, this clonotype was seen once. The chain has TRBV11-1 and TRBJ1-1; D call uncertain. Trimming left V 5 bases short and J 0 bases short, with 16 bases between. This CDR3 has 16 residues. CDR1 is SGHAT and CDR2 is FQDESV in the germline V gene (reference sequence). CDR3 sequence reads: CASSPQYGVMNTEAFF. In DNA, the CDR3 is TGTGCCAGCAGCCCGCAGTATGGGGTCATGAACACTGAAGCTTTCTTT.

The chain carries TRBV20-1 and TRBJ2-7; 9 nucleotides agree with TRBD1. The junction had 3 bases not matched to a gene; V was cut back by 6 bases and J by 3 bases. This CDR3 has 12 residues. CDR1 is DFQATT, CDR2 SNEGSKA, per germline (reference sequence). CDR3 region: CSAQGQGYEQYF. The CDR3 nucleotides are TGCAGTGCCCAGGGACAGGGCTACGAGCAGTACTTC.

This clonotype occurred once. This chain connects TRBV29-1 to TRBJ2-1; D may be TRBD1 (5 bases). V was clipped by 5 bases and J by 7 bases, with 24 bases between them. The CDR3 contains 16 residues. CDR1 and CDR2 (germline): SQVTM, ANQGSEA. Here the CDR3 reads CSVCRSDRPLRNEQFF. The CDR3 DNA reads as TGCAGCGTTTGCCGCTCTGACAGACCACTTAGGAATGAGCAGTTCTTC.

The chain recombines TRBV10-3 with TRBJ2-1; 12 bases align to TRBD2. Germline-derived CDR1 and CDR2 are ENHRY and SYGVKD. CDR3 size: 16 residues. V trimming: 10 bases; J trimming: 11 bases; junction bases outside the gene matches: 18. The CDR3 coding sequence is TGTGCCACCCAGGCGGTACTAGCGGGAGGCCCGGTGAAGCAGTTCTTC. It is translated as CATQAVLAGGPVKQFF.

V usage is TRBV18 and J usage is TRBJ1-6; 7 nucleotides agree with TRBD1. V was clipped by 5 bases and J by 7 bases; unmatched bases: 8. In germline, CDR1 is KGHSH, CDR2 LQKENI. This CDR3 spans 15 amino acids. This chain's CDR3 is CASSEGQRINSPLHF. DNA for the CDR3: TGTGCCAGCTCAGAGGGACAGCGAATCAATTCACCCCTCCACTTT.

The chain joins TRBV2 to TRBJ2-5; the D is unclear. The V gene lost 4 bases and the J gene lost 5 bases, with 14 bases spanning the gap. The CDR3 consists of 14 residues. CDR1 and CDR2 (germline): SNHLY, FYNNEI. DNA of the CDR3: TGTGCCAGCAGTGGGCCCCCGGATTTTGAGACCCAGTACTTC. This gives the protein CASSGPPDFETQYF.

The chain has TRBV6-2 or TRBV6-3 and TRBJ2-3, with D uncertain. Germline V CDR1 and CDR2: MNHEY, SVGEGT. CDR3 length equals 14 residues. With 5 bases removed from V and 0 bases from J, the gap between germline ends came to 9 bases. As DNA, the CDR3 is TGTGCCAGCAGTCACAAAGACAGCACAGATACGCAGTATTTT. It specifies CASSHKDSTDTQYF.

This sequence joins TRBV7-6 and TRBJ1-2; D may be TRBD1 (6 bases). Germline V gene data show CDR1 as SGHVS and CDR2 as FNYEAQ. This CDR3 contains 13 residues. The V gene lost 5 bases and the J gene lost 5 bases, with 12 bases spanning the gap. CDR3 DNA: TGTGCCAGCAGCCAACAGACAGGTTATGGCTACACCTTC. Translating it yields CASSQQTGYGYTF.

V usage is TRBV29-1 and J usage is TRBJ2-3; 7 bases map to TRBD2. Germline CDR1 SQVTM, CDR2 ANQGSEA. This CDR3 is built from 15 residues. Unmatched junction bases numbered 11, after V lost 7 bases and J lost 1 base. CDR3 protein: CSATSRGGRTDTQYF. DNA of the CDR3: TGCAGCGCCACTAGTCGCGGGGGACGCACAGATACGCAGTATTTT.

The V and J genes are TRBV4-3 and TRBJ1-5, with D possibly being TRBD1 (5 bases). The CDR3 totals 19 residues. From germline, CDR1 is LGHNA and CDR2 YSLEER. Trimming pared 0 bases from V and 1 base from J, leaving 19 bases between. The DNA for the CDR3 is TGCGCCAGCAGCCAAGATTATCCGGGGCAGGCCTTCAGCAATCAGCCCCAGCATTTT. Translated: CASSQDYPGQAFSNQPQHF.

The chain carries TRBV28 and TRBJ2-4; D remains ambiguous. Germline values: CDR1 MDHEN, CDR2 SYDVKM. The CDR3 is 15 residues long. With 5 bases removed from V and 0 bases from J, the gap between germline ends came to 11 bases. The DNA for the CDR3 is TGTGCCAGCAGTCCCCCGGGCGTAGCCAAAAACATTCAGTACTTC. Its translation: CASSPPGVAKNIQYF.

The chain couples TRBV5-1 to TRBJ2-5, with 7 bases fitting TRBD2. V trimming: 0 bases; J trimming: 2 bases; junction bases outside the gene matches: 4. The CDR3 is made up of 15 amino acids. Germline loops: CDR1 SGHRS, CDR2 YFSETQ. The CDR3, as DNA: TGCGCCAGCAGCTTGGGGACTAGGGAACAAGAGACCCAGTACTTC. Encoded protein: CASSLGTREQETQYF.

The chain employs TRBV7-3 and TRBJ1-2; tentative D call: TRBD1 (5 bases). Germline loops: CDR1 SGHTA, CDR2 FQGTGA. CDR3 size: 14 residues. The V and J ends lost 0 bases and 7 bases respectively, with 12 bases between them. The CDR3 loop is CASSLTGREGGYTF. In DNA, the CDR3 is TGTGCCAGCAGCTTAACCGGCAGGGAGGGTGGCTACACCTTC.

This clonotype was observed a few times. The chain recombines TRBV2 with TRBJ2-1; D is unclear. Per the germline V gene, CDR1 is SNHLY and CDR2 is FYNNEI. The CDR3 is made up of 11 amino acids. V lost 6 bases, J lost 4 bases, and 4 bases lay in between. In DNA form, the CDR3 reads TGTGCCAGCAGCGAATACAATGAGCAGTTCTTC. Encoded protein: CASSEYNEQFF.

The chain uses TRBV20-1 and TRBJ1-1; D gene unclear. This CDR3 is 14 amino acids long. Trimming stripped 1 base from V and 1 base from J, with 10 bases between. Germline V gene data show CDR1 as DFQATT and CDR2 as SNEGSKA (reference sequence). The CDR3 DNA reads as TGCAGTGCTAGAGGTTTGGAGTGGAACACTGAAGCTTTCTTT. Residues: CSARGLEWNTEAFF.

Written as DNA, the CDR3 is TGTGCCAGCAGCTTAGGAGGGTTTCAAGAGACCCAGTACTTC. This encodes CASSLGGFQETQYF. V is TRBV7-6 and J is TRBJ2-5; TRBD2 might be the D (5 bases). The V gene's germline CDR1 is SGHVS and CDR2 FNYEAQ. Trimming left V 1 base short and J 2 bases short, with 8 bases between. The CDR3 runs 14 residues.

This chain links TRBV19 with TRBJ1-1; D remains unclear. The CDR3 spans 12 residues. CDR1 is LNHDA, CDR2 SQIVND, per germline (reference sequence). V was shortened by 6 bases and J by 3 bases, with 8 bases between the two germline ends. The CDR3 region has the DNA TGTGCCAGTAGCCTAAAGCACACTGAAGCTTTCTTT. Translated: CASSLKHTEAFF.